A single sample is the source of the 18 T cell receptor beta chains below, sequenced in a study of identical twins. TCRdb redid the calling of the 5' RACE reads with MiXCR, one entry per CDR3 protein. Among 200,000 to 300,000 distinct CDR3 sequences listed, approximately 10% were seen once. The sample consisted of memory T cells sorted from blood. These receptors were obtained from a man in his forties or fifties in good health.

This clonotype was observed at least ten times. The chain combines TRBV6-2 or TRBV6-3 with TRBJ1-5; D may be TRBD1 (5 bases). With 7 bases removed from V and 6 bases from J, the gap between germline ends came to 16 bases. This CDR3 spans 14 amino acids. Germline CDR1 is MNHEY and CDR2 is SVGEGT. CDR3 sequence: CASTFFQGTQPQHF. The CDR3 region has the DNA TGTGCCAGCACCTTCTTTCAGGGCACTCAGCCCCAGCATTTT.

This clonotype has more than one count but fewer than ten. The V gene is TRBV4-2, the J gene TRBJ2-7; TRBD1 matches at 10 bases. Looked up from germline, CDR1 is LGHNA and CDR2 is YNFKEQ. The J segment lost 3 bases and the V segment lost 3 bases, leaving 8 bases of the junction unmatched. This CDR3 spans 16 amino acids. CDR3 nucleotides: TGTGCCAGCAGCCAGCTAAGGGGACAGGGGCTCTACGAGCAGTACTTC. This encodes CASSQLRGQGLYEQYF.

In this sample, this clonotype turned up many times. V and J are TRBV7-9 and TRBJ2-1; 10 bases are shared with TRBD2. The CDR3 has 16 residues. V gave up 1 base and J gave up 10 bases; unmatched junction bases: 10. Germline V gene data show CDR1 as SEHNR and CDR2 as FQNEAQ (reference sequence). This chain's CDR3 is CASSLGPAGGPEEQFF. The DNA for the CDR3 is TGTGCCAGCAGCTTAGGGCCAGCGGGGGGGCCGGAGGAGCAGTTCTTC.

At least ten counts were recorded for this clonotype. The chain is built from TRBV4-3 and TRBJ2-1, with D tentatively TRBD2 (6 bases). The germline V gene encodes CDR1 LGHNA and CDR2 YSLEER. This CDR3 comprises 17 residues. Trimming stripped 0 bases from V and 3 bases from J, with 15 bases between. For the CDR3, the DNA is TGCGCCAGCAGCCAAGATGGGTGGGGTAGCGGCTACAATGAGCAGTTCTTC. It is translated as CASSQDGWGSGYNEQFF.

This clonotype has a count of ten or more. CDR3 sequence reads: CAISEGTDGYEQYF. The CDR3 bases are TGTGCCATCAGTGAGGGGACTGACGGCTACGAGCAGTACTTC. The J gene is TRBJ2-7, the V gene TRBV10-3, with D tentatively TRBD2 (6 bases). CDR1 and CDR2 from the germline V gene are ENHRY and SYGVKD. CDR3 length: 14 residues. V dropped 2 bases and J dropped 3 bases, with 11 bases sitting between them.

This clonotype was seen a handful of times. The chain joins TRBV6-2 or TRBV6-3 to TRBJ2-1, with TRBD2 identical over 13 bases. Per germline, CDR1 MNHEY and CDR2 SVGEGT. The CDR3 consists of 16 residues. The V gene end was trimmed by 3 bases and the J gene end by 6 bases; junction bases not matched to a gene: 5. Written as DNA, the CDR3 is TGTGCCAGCAGTTATCCGACTAGCGGGGGGACCAATGAGCAGTTCTTC. Its translation is CASSYPTSGGTNEQFF.

This clonotype was found a few times. The CDR3: CASSLRPLAGSGNEQFF. The CDR3 DNA follows: TGTGCCAGCAGCTTACGTCCACTAGCGGGATCTGGCAATGAGCAGTTCTTC. The gene calls are TRBV5-5 and TRBJ2-1; 10 bases are shared with TRBD2. The CDR3 is 17 residues long. Germline CDR1 reads SGHKS; CDR2 reads YYEKEE (reference sequence). The J segment lost 6 bases and the V segment lost 2 bases, leaving 11 bases of the junction unmatched.

Ten or more counts support this clonotype. The rearrangement joins TRBV4-1 to TRBJ2-3, with D unresolved. V was cut by 2 bases and J by 1 base, with 4 bases left in between. CDR1 MGHRA and CDR2 YSYEKL come from the germline V gene. This CDR3 has 13 residues. The CDR3 loop is CASSQLGTDTQYF. In DNA, the CDR3 is TGCGCCAGCAGCCAATTGGGCACAGATACGCAGTATTTT.

The V and J genes are TRBV5-1 and TRBJ1-1; a possible D gene is TRBD1 (5 bases). V lost 4 bases, J lost 12 bases, and 16 bases lay in between. Germline V gives CDR1 SGHRS, CDR2 YFSETQ. CDR3 size: 12 residues. The CDR3 DNA reads TGCGCCAGCAGCCCAGGCGGGACTTTTCCTTTCTTT. Protein sequence: CASSPGGTFPFF.

This clonotype appeared many times. This sequence joins TRBV19 and TRBJ1-5; 10 bases agree with TRBD1. From germline, CDR1 is LNHDA and CDR2 SQIVND (reference sequence). The J segment lost 4 bases and the V segment lost 6 bases, leaving 9 bases of the junction unmatched. This CDR3 has 16 residues. The DNA of the CDR3 is TGTGCCAGTAGAGGGGGACAGGGGAGCGCAAATCAGCCCCAGCATTTT. Its translation is CASRGGQGSANQPQHF.

This clonotype was found many times. The chain uses TRBV18 and TRBJ2-7; D call uncertain. Trimming cost V 2 bases and J 6 bases, with 8 bases left between them. This CDR3 has 12 amino acids. Germline CDR1 reads KGHSH; CDR2 reads LQKENI. CDR3 amino acids: CASSPGPVEQYF. The CDR3 region has the DNA TGTGCCAGCTCACCAGGGCCGGTCGAGCAGTACTTC. The entire variable domain, with the rest obtained from reference TRBV18 and TRBJ2-7, is as follows: NAGVMQNPRHLVRRRGQEARLRCSPMKGHSHVYWYRQLPEEGLKFMVYLQKENIIDESGMPKERFSAEFPKEGPSILRIQQVVRGDSAAYFCASSPGPVEQYFGPGTRLTVT.

J is TRBJ2-1 and V is TRBV20-1, with D tentatively TRBD2 (8 bases). V lost 3 bases and J lost 2, with 35 bases in between. This CDR3 is built from 22 residues. Germline lookup yields CDR1 DFQATT and CDR2 SNEGSKA (reference sequence). The CDR3, as DNA: TGCAGTGCTAGTGGACAGGCTCAGGGGCCGGGGGGGCCCCCCATCGCCTACAATGAGCAGTTCTTC. It translates to CSASGQAQGPGGPPIAYNEQFF.

This clonotype was seen ten or more times. The chain is built from TRBV19 and TRBJ2-5, with D tentatively TRBD1 (5 bases). Germline CDR1 and CDR2: LNHDA and SQIVND (reference sequence). The CDR3 extends over 12 amino acids. Trimming shortened V by 5 bases and J by 5 bases, and 9 bases separated the two germline ends. The CDR3 DNA follows: TGTGCCAGTAGTCAGGGTCGGGAGACCCAGTACTTC. Its translation: CASSQGRETQYF.

In its sample, this clonotype was seen many times. The CDR3 DNA is TGTGCCAGCTCACCACCAGGCTATGGAGACAATGAGCAGTTCTTC. Residues: CASSPPGYGDNEQFF. The rearrangement uses TRBV18 and TRBJ2-1; no clear D gene. This CDR3 spans 15 amino acids. The germline V gene encodes CDR1 KGHSH and CDR2 LQKENI. Between the trimmed V and J ends, which lost 0 bases and 5 bases, there was a span of 11 bases.

The V call is TRBV7-2, the J call TRBJ2-5; 7 bases line up with TRBD2. The CDR3 runs 16 residues. The V gene end was trimmed by 2 bases and the J gene end by 2 bases; junction bases not matched to a gene: 8. In germline, CDR1 is SGHTA, CDR2 FQGNSA. The CDR3: CASSLFGGRGQETQYF. The CDR3 nucleotides are TGTGCCAGCAGCTTATTTGGGGGGAGGGGTCAAGAGACCCAGTACTTC.

This chain uses TRBV20-1 with TRBJ2-3, with 8 bases that match TRBD2. From germline, CDR1 is DFQATT and CDR2 SNEGSKA (reference sequence). The V segment lost 5 bases and the J segment 3 bases; nucleotides outside the gene matches: 4. The CDR3 is made up of 13 amino acids. This CDR3 is CSALRGVTDTQYF. The CDR3 region has the DNA TGCAGTGCTTTGCGGGGGGTAACAGATACGCAGTATTTT.

This sequence joins TRBV5-1 and TRBJ2-7, with 11 bases matching TRBD1. This CDR3 is 14 amino acids long. The germline V gene has CDR1 SGHRS and CDR2 YFSETQ. J lost 4 bases, V lost 7 bases, and 7 bases had no gene match. The CDR3 DNA reads TGCGCCAGCGACCGGGACAGGGGGGCTTACGAGCAGTACTTC. It is translated as CASDRDRGAYEQYF.

This clonotype was seen repeatedly, ten times or more. The chain is built from TRBV7-9 and TRBJ1-2; 8 positions agree with TRBD1. Germline loops: CDR1 SEHNR, CDR2 FQNEAQ (reference sequence). The CDR3 totals 17 residues. V lost 5 bases, J lost 0 bases, and 11 bases stayed unmatched. The CDR3 spells CASSRIDRGLANYGYTF. CDR3 coding DNA: TGTGCCAGCAGCCGCATTGACAGGGGACTGGCTAACTATGGCTACACCTTC. Full variable domain (missing parts from reference TRBV7-9 and TRBJ1-2): DTGVSQNPRHKITKRGQNVTFRCDPISEHNRLYWYRQTLGQGPEFLTYFQNEAQLEKSRLLSDRFSAERPKGSFSTLEIQRTEQGDSAMYLCASSRIDRGLANYGYTFGSGTRLTVV.